The 25 T cell receptor beta chains reported below all come from one sample, sequenced in a study of blood T cell repertoires in COVID-19. Sequencing used immunoSEQ multiplex PCR; TCRdb keeps in-frame clones, though not all of them. Of some 200,000 clones listed, roughly 84% are singletons. Sequencing was done on a sample of peripheral blood. These receptors originate from a woman older than 75 with active or convalescent COVID-19.

The chain links TRBV6-6 to TRBJ2-7, with 9 nucleotides matching TRBD2. Per germline, CDR1 MNHNY and CDR2 SVGAGI (reference sequence). The length of the CDR3 is 14 residues. The V segment lost 6 bases and the J segment 1 base; nucleotides outside the gene matches: 4. This CDR3 reads CASRMAGGSYEQYF. CDR3 in DNA: TGTGCCAGCAGGATGGCGGGAGGGTCCTACGAGCAGTACTTC.

V is TRBV5-6 and J is TRBJ2-7; 11 bases map to TRBD2. CDR3 length equals 19 residues. The junction had 15 bases not matched to a gene; V was cut back by 3 bases and J by 1 base. Germline-derived CDR1 and CDR2 are SGHDT and YYEEEE. CDR3 DNA: TGTGCCAGCAGCTGGGGACTCCTAGCGGGGGGCTTTATTTCCTACGAGCAGTACTTC. As protein: CASSWGLLAGGFISYEQYF.

J is TRBJ2-3 and V is TRBV10-3; D is perhaps TRBD2 (5 bases). The CDR3 totals 16 residues. Deletions cut 2 bases from V and 2 bases from J, with 14 bases between. In germline, CDR1 is ENHRY, CDR2 SYGVKD. As DNA, the CDR3 is TGTGCCATCAGTGAGGGGGAGAGAGGGTCCACAGATACGCAGTATTTT. Encoded protein: CAISEGERGSTDTQYF.

The V call is TRBV5-1, the J call TRBJ2-7; TRBD1 matches at 7 bases. The CDR3 extends over 13 amino acids. J lost 6 bases, V lost 0 bases, and 3 bases had no gene match. Germline assignment: CDR1 SGHRS and CDR2 YFSETQ. The CDR3 is CASSLDTGAEQYF. Written as DNA, the CDR3 is TGCGCCAGCAGCTTGGATACAGGGGCCGAGCAGTACTTC. The full variable domain, completed using reference TRBV5-1 and TRBJ2-7, is KAGVTQTPRYLIKTRGQQVTLSCSPISGHRSVSWYQQTPGQGLQFLFEYFSETQRNKGNFPGRFSGRQFSNSRSEMNVSTLELGDSALYLCASSLDTGAEQYFGPGTRLTVT.

This clone was picked up a small number of times. The CDR3, as DNA: TGTGCCAGCAGCCCCGGGGGGTACGAGCAGTACTTC. It yields the protein CASSPGGYEQYF. This rearrangement joins TRBV7-6 to TRBJ2-7; 7 bases are a match to TRBD2. The junction had 2 bases not matched to a gene; V was cut back by 5 bases and J by 4 bases. The CDR3 is 12 amino acids. Per germline, CDR1 SGHVS and CDR2 FNYEAQ.

This clone was detected only once. Relative to the germline gene, one junction end is altered; a read error may explain this. The chain is built from TRBV7-9 and TRBJ2-1, with a possible D match to TRBD2 (7 bases). This CDR3 is built from 13 residues. Germline CDR1 and CDR2: SEHNR and FQNEAQ (reference sequence). The CDR3 spells CASSFWGGEQQFF. The DNA of the CDR3 is TGTGCCAGCAGCTTTTGGGGGGGCGAGCAGCAATTCTTC.

The V gene is TRBV6-2 or TRBV6-3, the J gene TRBJ2-1; a weak D match, TRBD2 (5 bases). The V end lost 7 bases, the J end lost 3 bases, and 13 bases lay between the germline ends. Germline CDR1 reads MNHEY; CDR2 reads SVGEGT. The CDR3 is made up of 14 amino acids. In nucleotides, the CDR3 is TGTGCCAGCACCCCCGGGGTGATCTACAATGAGCAGTTCTTC. This gives the protein CASTPGVIYNEQFF.

This rearrangement joins TRBV11-3 to TRBJ2-3, with a tentative D call TRBD2 (5 bases). From germline, CDR1 is SGHNT and CDR2 YENEEA. Trimming pared 5 bases from V and 5 bases from J, leaving 14 bases between. CDR3 length equals 14 residues. The CDR3, as DNA: TGTGCCAGCAGCATAGGCTTTAGCGAAGATACGCAGTATTTT. Translation gives CASSIGFSEDTQYF. The full variable domain, rest sourced from reference TRBV11-3 and TRBJ2-3, is EAGVVQSPRYKIIEKKQPVAFWCNPISGHNTLYWYLQNLGQGPELLIRYENEEAVDDSQLPKDRFSAERLKGVDSTLKIQPAELGDSAVYLCASSIGFSEDTQYFGPGTRLTVL.

This clone was seen a few times. The chain is built from TRBV7-9 and TRBJ2-2; D is uncertain. The CDR3 loop spans 13 amino acids. Germline V gene data show CDR1 as SEHNR and CDR2 as FQNEAQ (reference sequence). Trimming pared 8 bases from V and 1 base from J, leaving 8 bases between. Written as DNA, the CDR3 is TGTGCCAGCTTGCCACAGAACACCGGGGAGCTGTTTTTT. Protein product: CASLPQNTGELFF.

The chain links TRBV23-1 to TRBJ2-4, with 7 bases aligning to TRBD1. TRBV23-1 is assigned to the ORF class and has an uncertain function. The CDR3 is 16 amino acids. V shed 2 bases and J 7 bases; nucleotides not matched to a gene: 11. In DNA form, the CDR3 reads TGCGCCAGCAGTCAAGCCCGACAGGGTGAGGCGAACATTCAGTACTTC. It specifies CASSQARQGEANIQYF.

The V call is TRBV6-1, the J call TRBJ2-5; TRBD1 might be the D (6 bases). Germline V gives CDR1 MNHNS, CDR2 SASEGT. V was pared by 1 base and J by 4 bases, with 13 bases between. This CDR3 comprises 15 residues. For the CDR3, the DNA is TGTGCCAGCAGTGAAGTGGGGGCTTGGTTAGAGACCCAGTACTTC. This gives the protein CASSEVGAWLETQYF.

The V call is TRBV7-2, the J call TRBJ2-7; the match to TRBD2 covers 8 bases. The V and J ends lost 2 bases and 4 bases, in that order; junction bases with no gene match: 4. Per germline, CDR1 SGHTA and CDR2 FQGNSA. This CDR3 comprises 14 residues. Here the CDR3 DNA reads TGTGCCAGCAGCTTATCTGCGGGAGGATACGAGCAGTACTTC. It specifies CASSLSAGGYEQYF.

This clone appeared a single time. The chain uses TRBV24-1 and TRBJ2-3; no firm D call. CDR1 and CDR2 from the germline V gene are KGHDR and SFDVKD. The CDR3 is 12 residues long. The V end was cut by 3 bases, the J end by 3 bases, with 3 bases between. In nucleotides, the CDR3 is TGTGCCACCAGTGATGCGACAGATACGCAGTATTTT. Translation gives CATSDATDTQYF.

The chain recombines TRBV7-7 with TRBJ2-5; 7 nucleotides line up with TRBD1. The CDR3 contains 14 residues. Germline V CDR1 and CDR2: SSHAT, FNYEAQ (reference sequence). V was clipped by 5 bases and J by 5 bases; unmatched bases: 8. As DNA, the CDR3 is TGTGCCAGCAGCCCCCAAGGGGGCGGGGAGACCCAGTACTTC. This translates into CASSPQGGGETQYF.

The chain carries TRBV4-3 and TRBJ2-1; 10 nucleotides align to TRBD2. The length of the CDR3 is 18 residues. Germline V gene data show CDR1 as LGHNA and CDR2 as YSLEER. Losses at the gene ends were 2 bases for V and 9 bases for J; bases not matched to a gene: 16. The CDR3 bases are TGCGCCAGCAGCCAAAGAGGGGGGAGCGGGAGGGAAAACACTGAGCAGTTCTTC. Its protein product is CASSQRGGSGRENTEQFF.

The rearrangement joins TRBV7-2 to TRBJ1-6; D is undetermined. This CDR3 has 12 residues. The germline V gene has CDR1 SGHTA and CDR2 FQGNSA. The ends were cut back, 2 bases at V and 8 bases at J, with 4 bases in the middle. The CDR3 loop is CASSLIDSPLHF. CDR3 nucleotides: TGTGCCAGCAGCTTAATCGATTCACCCCTCCACTTT.

The V call is TRBV5-6, the J call TRBJ2-1; 7 nucleotides agree with TRBD1. The V gene end was trimmed by 4 bases and the J gene end by 2 bases; junction bases not matched to a gene: 9. Germline values: CDR1 SGHDT, CDR2 YYEEEE. This CDR3 is built from 16 residues. CDR3 in DNA: TGTGCCAGCAGCCCGGACGCAGGGGGAACCTACAATGAGCAGTTCTTC. This translates into CASSPDAGGTYNEQFF.

This clone was counted a few times. The chain carries TRBV7-3 and TRBJ2-5; D may be TRBD2 (6 bases). V lost 5 bases and J 5 bases, leaving 18 bases between the germline ends. Germline CDR1 reads SGHTA; CDR2 reads FQGTGA. The CDR3 is 15 residues long. CDR3 nucleotides: TGTGCCAGCAGCCGAAGGCCGGGACTTGGCGAGACCCAGTACTTC. Translated: CASSRRPGLGETQYF.

This sequence joins TRBV5-4 and TRBJ1-6, with 9 positions matching TRBD1. Germline values: CDR1 SGHNT, CDR2 YYREEE (reference sequence). V dropped 4 bases and J dropped 8; count of bases not matched to a gene: 7. CDR3 length equals 15 residues. Written as DNA, the CDR3 is TGTGCCAGCAGCCTCAGACAGGGGGGTTATTCACCCCTCCACTTT. Its protein product is CASSLRQGGYSPLHF.

The rearrangement links TRBV28 to TRBJ1-1; no reliable D call. This CDR3 region has 15 residues. With 2 bases removed from V and 1 base from J, the gap between germline ends came to 11 bases. From germline, CDR1 is MDHEN and CDR2 SYDVKM. The CDR3 DNA sequence: TGTGCCAGCAGTTTAATCGGGATGGGGAACACTGAAGCTTTCTTT. Translated: CASSLIGMGNTEAFF.

The chain is built from TRBV19 and TRBJ1-1; D gene uncertain. Germline CDR1 reads LNHDA; CDR2 reads SQIVND (reference sequence). The CDR3 is 15 amino acids. Deletions cut 7 bases from V and 1 base from J, with 16 bases between. This CDR3 is CASTPQGRKNTEAFF. The DNA for the CDR3 is TGTGCCAGTACCCCCCAAGGCAGGAAGAACACTGAAGCTTTCTTT.

This chain links TRBV11-3 with TRBJ1-2; TRBD1 might be the D (6 bases). V was trimmed by 7 bases and J by 0 bases, leaving 15 bases between them. Germline CDR1 is SGHNT and CDR2 is YENEEA. CDR3 size: 15 residues. CDR3: CASTRVGASNYGYTF. As DNA, the CDR3 is TGTGCCAGCACCCGCGTGGGGGCCTCTAACTATGGCTACACCTTC.

This clone was counted a single time. The chain links TRBV2 to TRBJ1-2; D is possibly TRBD1 (6 bases). V was cut by 3 bases and J by 5 bases, with 16 bases left in between. Germline V gene sequence: CDR1 SNHLY, CDR2 FYNNEI. This CDR3 is 15 amino acids long. The CDR3 DNA reads as TGTGCCAGCAGTGAGGGACAACCCAGGACGTATGGCTACACCTTC. Translated, it gives CASSEGQPRTYGYTF.

The rearrangement uses TRBV6-5 and TRBJ1-3; D is possibly TRBD1 (5 bases). CDR3 length: 14 residues. The germline V and J ends were trimmed by 4 bases and 2 bases, with 9 bases remaining between them. Germline lookup yields CDR1 MNHEY and CDR2 SVGAGI. CDR3 in DNA: TGTGCCAGCAGTTCAACGACAGCTGGAAACACCATATATTTT. Translating gives CASSSTTAGNTIYF.

V and J are TRBV28 and TRBJ1-1; D gene unclear. The V gene lost 5 bases and the J gene lost 1 base, with 8 bases spanning the gap. This CDR3 has 13 residues. Germline CDR1 MDHEN, CDR2 SYDVKM. This CDR3 is CASSPSKNTEAFF. The CDR3 DNA reads as TGTGCCAGCAGTCCATCTAAGAACACTGAAGCTTTCTTT.